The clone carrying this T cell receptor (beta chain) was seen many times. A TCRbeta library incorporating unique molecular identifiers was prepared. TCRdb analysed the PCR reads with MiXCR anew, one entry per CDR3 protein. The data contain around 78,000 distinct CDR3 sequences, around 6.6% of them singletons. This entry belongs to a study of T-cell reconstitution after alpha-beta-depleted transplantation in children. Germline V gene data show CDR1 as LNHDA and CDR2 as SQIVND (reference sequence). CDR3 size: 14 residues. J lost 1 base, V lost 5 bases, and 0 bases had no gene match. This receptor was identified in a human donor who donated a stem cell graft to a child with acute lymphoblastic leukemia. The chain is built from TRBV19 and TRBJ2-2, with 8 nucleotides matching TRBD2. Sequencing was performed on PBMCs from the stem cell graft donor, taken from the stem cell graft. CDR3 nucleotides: TGTGCCAGTAGTGGGACTAGGAACACCGGGGAGCTGTTTTTT. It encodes CASSGTRNTGELFF. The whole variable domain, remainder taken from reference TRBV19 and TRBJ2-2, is DGGITQSPKYLFRKEGQNVTLSCEQNLNHDAMYWYRQDPGQGLRLIYYSQIVNDFQKGDIAEGYSVSREKKESFPLTVTSAQKNPTAFYLCASSGTRNTGELFFGEGSRLTVL.